This is a list of T cell receptor beta chains from one sample in a study of a mutant IDH1 vaccine in newly diagnosed glioma. Their antigen targets remain unknown. Produced via immunoSEQ multiplex PCR; TCRdb's table is partial and in-frame only. Of around 35,000 clones listed, about 80% were seen once; the top ten hold roughly 22%. The sample consisted of PBMCs, taken from a glioma patient whose treatment included an IDH1 peptide vaccine. The receptors were sampled from a man aged 30-40 years with glioma. Each CDR3 is given with its conserved first and last residue. Fields, in order: clone size, CDR3 length, V gene, D gene, J gene, CDR3 DNA, CDR3 protein. D genes are given only for firm matches. Where a row states a size, it is once, few, many or the class of an expanded clone; other rows omit it.

size: -; length: 15; V: TRBV7-6; D: -; J: TRBJ2-3; DNA: TGTGCCAGCAGCTTAGAGGACAGTAACACAGATACGCAGTATTTT; CDR3: CASSLEDSNTDTQYF
size: -; length: 14; V: TRBV7-9; D: TRBD1; J: TRBJ1-5; DNA: TGTGCCAGCAGCCGTACTACAGGGGATCAGCCCCAGCATTTT; CDR3: CASSRTTGDQPQHF
size: -; length: 13; V: TRBV2; D: -; J: TRBJ1-2; DNA: TGTGCCAGCACGGTGGGGGTGGAATATGGCTACACCTTC; CDR3: CASTVGVEYGYTF
size: few; length: 15; V: TRBV4-1; D: -; J: TRBJ1-2; DNA: TGCGCCAGCAGCCAAGAGCCGGGGGATAGAAACGGCTACACCTTC; CDR3: CASSQEPGDRNGYTF
size: -; length: 17; V: TRBV5-1; D: TRBD1; J: TRBJ1-6; DNA: TGCGCCAGCAGCGCCCAAGCCACCGGGACAGGGACTTCACCCCTCCACTTT; CDR3: CASSAQATGTGTSPLHF
size: few; length: 15; V: TRBV6-6; D: TRBD1; J: TRBJ1-5; DNA: TGTGCCAGCAGTTACTCGACAGGACAGGGAAACCCCCAGCATTTT; CDR3: CASSYSTGQGNPQHF
size: -; length: 14; V: TRBV9; D: TRBD1; J: TRBJ2-7; DNA: TGTGCCAGCAGCGTAGGACAGGGTACTTACGAGCAGTACTTC; CDR3: CASSVGQGTYEQYF
size: -; length: 15; V: TRBV7-2; D: -; J: TRBJ2-3; DNA: TGTGCCAGCAGCTTAGGGATTAGCCCCGGTGATACGCAGTATTTT; CDR3: CASSLGISPGDTQYF
size: -; length: 15; V: TRBV6-6; D: -; J: TRBJ2-2; DNA: TGTGCCAGCAGTTACAGGGACCCCAACACCGGGGAGCTGTTTTTT; CDR3: CASSYRDPNTGELFF
size: once; length: 17; V: TRBV19; D: TRBD1; J: TRBJ1-6; DNA: TGTGCCAGTAGGTCCGGGACAGTGCGTCCCTATAATTCACCCCTCCACTTT; CDR3: CASRSGTVRPYNSPLHF
size: -; length: 15; V: TRBV30; D: TRBD2; J: TRBJ2-7; DNA: TGTGCCTGGAGTGGAGGACTAGCGGTAAACTACGAGCAGTACTTC; CDR3: CAWSGGLAVNYEQYF
size: -; length: 14; V: TRBV6-5; D: -; J: TRBJ2-6; DNA: TGTGCCAGCAGTTATGACCCTGGGGCCAACGTCCTGACTTTC; CDR3: CASSYDPGANVLTF
size: -; length: 12; V: TRBV6-6; D: -; J: TRBJ2-1; DNA: TGTGCCAGCAGTTACAGGGTCAATGAGCAGTTCTTC; CDR3: CASSYRVNEQFF
size: -; length: 15; V: TRBV7-9; D: -; J: TRBJ2-7; DNA: TGTGCCAGCAGCTTCGGGCAACTTACCTCCTACGAGCAGTACTTC; CDR3: CASSFGQLTSYEQYF
size: -; length: 13; V: TRBV9; D: -; J: TRBJ1-3; DNA: TGTGCCAGCAGCCCAGGGAGGCGGAACACCATATATTTT; CDR3: CASSPGRRNTIYF
size: -; length: 11; V: TRBV6-6; D: -; J: TRBJ1-1; DNA: TGTGCCACCACAGGGAACACTGAAGCTTTCTTT; CDR3: CATTGNTEAFF
size: -; length: 14; V: TRBV7-9; D: -; J: TRBJ1-3; DNA: TGTGCCAGCAGCCTGTCAGGGGATGGAAACACCATATATTTT; CDR3: CASSLSGDGNTIYF
size: -; length: 14; V: TRBV11-1; D: TRBD2; J: TRBJ2-1; DNA: TGTGCCAGCAGCTTAAAGACTAGCGACGTTGAGCAGTTCTTC; CDR3: CASSLKTSDVEQFF
size: -; length: 13; V: TRBV28; D: -; J: TRBJ2-3; DNA: TGTGCCAGTAGCCCCCAGAGCACAGATACGCAGTATTTT; CDR3: CASSPQSTDTQYF
size: -; length: 16; V: TRBV5-1; D: -; J: TRBJ1-5; DNA: TGCGCCAGCAGCCTATACTCCCGGGACACTAATCAGCCCCAGCATTTT; CDR3: CASSLYSRDTNQPQHF
size: -; length: 11; V: TRBV2; D: -; J: TRBJ1-2; DNA: TGTGCCAGCATCTCGGTCTATGGCTACACCTTC; CDR3: CASISVYGYTF
size: -; length: 17; V: TRBV4-1; D: -; J: TRBJ1-4; DNA: TGCGCCAGCAGCCACCAGATCCTCGGTGGGTATAATGAAAAACTGTTTTTT; CDR3: CASSHQILGGYNEKLFF
size: -; length: 15; V: TRBV5-1; D: -; J: TRBJ1-2; DNA: TGCGCCAGCAGCTTGACGGTTGAAAGTAACTATGGCTACACCTTC; CDR3: CASSLTVESNYGYTF
size: -; length: 14; V: TRBV6-5; D: -; J: TRBJ2-5; DNA: TGTGCCAGCGGACTTACTAAGTCCCAAGAGACCCAGTACTTC; CDR3: CASGLTKSQETQYF
size: -; length: 14; V: TRBV29-1; D: TRBD1; J: TRBJ2-3; DNA: TGCAGCGTTCCGACAGGGATCGGGTCAGATACGCAGTATTTT; CDR3: CSVPTGIGSDTQYF
size: -; length: 14; V: TRBV5-6; D: -; J: TRBJ2-1; DNA: TGTGCCAGCAGCTTGGAAAGATTGGGGAATGAGCAGTTCTTC; CDR3: CASSLERLGNEQFF
size: -; length: 15; V: TRBV5-1; D: TRBD1; J: TRBJ2-7; DNA: TGCGCCAGCAGCTCAGCCGGGACAGGGGGATACGAGCAGTACTTC; CDR3: CASSSAGTGGYEQYF
size: -; length: 15; V: TRBV4-2; D: -; J: TRBJ1-1; DNA: TGTGCCAGCAGCCAGATAGGACAGACTAACACTGAAGCTTTCTTT; CDR3: CASSQIGQTNTEAFF
size: -; length: 14; V: TRBV7-9; D: -; J: TRBJ1-1; DNA: TGTGCCAGCAGCTTAAAGGGCGGTGGCACTGAAGCTTTCTTT; CDR3: CASSLKGGGTEAFF
size: -; length: 13; V: TRBV19; D: -; J: TRBJ1-2; DNA: TGTGCCAGTAGTCCCCTGGCAGGGGATGGCTACACCTTC; CDR3: CASSPLAGDGYTF
size: -; length: 14; V: TRBV7-9; D: -; J: TRBJ1-2; DNA: TGTGCCAGCAGCTTGGGGGGCCGGTTAGATGGCTACACCTTC; CDR3: CASSLGGRLDGYTF
size: -; length: 15; V: TRBV23-1; D: -; J: TRBJ2-1; DNA: TGCGCCAGCAGCCCCGAGGGGGAATCTGTCAATGAGCAGTTCTTC; CDR3: CASSPEGESVNEQFF
size: -; length: 16; V: TRBV6-1; D: -; J: TRBJ2-7; DNA: TGTGCCAGCAGTGAACGGAGCAGCCTTGAAGCCCACGAGCAGTACTTC; CDR3: CASSERSSLEAHEQYF
size: once; length: 17; V: TRBV9; D: -; J: TRBJ2-7; DNA: TGTGCCAGCAGCGGTGGCTCAGGGAAGGGTTCCTACTACGAGCAGTACTTC; CDR3: CASSGGSGKGSYYEQYF
size: -; length: 15; V: TRBV7-9; D: TRBD2; J: TRBJ2-7; DNA: TGTGCCAGCAGCTTAGCGGGGGTAGCGGGAGACGAGCAGTACTTC; CDR3: CASSLAGVAGDEQYF
size: -; length: 18; V: TRBV4-2; D: -; J: TRBJ1-6; DNA: TGTGCCAGCAGCCAAGATAAGGGTGGTCGGACTCAAGCTTCACCCCTCCACTTT; CDR3: CASSQDKGGRTQASPLHF
size: -; length: 10; V: TRBV29-1; D: TRBD1; J: TRBJ2-1; DNA: TGCAGCGCCGGGGACAGGGAGCAGTTCTTC; CDR3: CSAGDREQFF
size: once; length: 14; V: TRBV7-7; D: -; J: TRBJ1-6; DNA: TGTGCCAGCAGCCCGGGTCAGCCGGATTCACCCCTCCACTTT; CDR3: CASSPGQPDSPLHF
size: -; length: 15; V: TRBV6-5; D: TRBD2; J: TRBJ2-2; DNA: TGTGCCAGCAGTTTGGGACTAGCGGGTACCGGGGAGCTGTTTTTT; CDR3: CASSLGLAGTGELFF
size: few; length: 16; V: TRBV7-9; D: TRBD2; J: TRBJ2-1; DNA: TGTGCCAGCAGCTCCGCCTCTAGCGGGAGGGCCCATGAGCAGTTCTTC; CDR3: CASSSASSGRAHEQFF
size: -; length: 13; V: TRBV5-1; D: TRBD1; J: TRBJ1-1; DNA: TGCGCCAGCAGTCAACAGGGGTACACTGAAGCTTTCTTT; CDR3: CASSQQGYTEAFF
size: -; length: 14; V: TRBV6-1; D: TRBD1; J: TRBJ1-2; DNA: TGTGCCAGCACCCGGGACAGAAGTAACTATGGCTACACCTTC; CDR3: CASTRDRSNYGYTF
size: -; length: 12; V: TRBV5-1; D: -; J: TRBJ2-7; DNA: TGCGCCAGCAGCCAGAACTCCTACGAGCAGTACTTC; CDR3: CASSQNSYEQYF
size: once; length: 16; V: TRBV9; D: -; J: TRBJ1-6; DNA: TGTGCCAGCAGCCCCACCGGGGGAGAACGGGATTCACCCCTCCACTTT; CDR3: CASSPTGGERDSPLHF
size: -; length: 16; V: TRBV29-1; D: TRBD2; J: TRBJ2-1; DNA: TGCAGCGTTGAAAAAAGACTAGCGGGGAGAGTCGATGAGCAGTTCTTC; CDR3: CSVEKRLAGRVDEQFF
size: -; length: 14; V: TRBV6-1; D: TRBD1; J: TRBJ2-7; DNA: TGTGCCAGCATTCTGGACAGGGTATCCTACGAGCAGTACTTC; CDR3: CASILDRVSYEQYF
size: few; length: 13; V: TRBV7-2; D: -; J: TRBJ1-1; DNA: TGTGCCAGCAGCTTAGTGGGGAACACTGAAGCTTTCTTT; CDR3: CASSLVGNTEAFF
size: medium-sized; length: 12; V: TRBV5-4; D: -; J: TRBJ2-5; DNA: TGTGCCAGCAGCTTGGACCAAGAGACCCAGTACTTC; CDR3: CASSLDQETQYF